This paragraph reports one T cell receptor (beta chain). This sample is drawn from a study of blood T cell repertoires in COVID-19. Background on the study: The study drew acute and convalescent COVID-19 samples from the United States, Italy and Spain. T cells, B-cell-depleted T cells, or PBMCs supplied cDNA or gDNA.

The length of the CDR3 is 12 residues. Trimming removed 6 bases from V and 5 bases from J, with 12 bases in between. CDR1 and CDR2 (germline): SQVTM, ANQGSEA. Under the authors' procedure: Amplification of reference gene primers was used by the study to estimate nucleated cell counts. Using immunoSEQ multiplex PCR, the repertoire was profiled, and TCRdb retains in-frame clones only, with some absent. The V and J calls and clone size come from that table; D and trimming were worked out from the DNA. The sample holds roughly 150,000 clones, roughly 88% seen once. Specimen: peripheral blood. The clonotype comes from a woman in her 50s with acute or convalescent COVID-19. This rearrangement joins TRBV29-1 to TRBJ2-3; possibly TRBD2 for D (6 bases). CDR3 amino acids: CSVPGRQDTQYF. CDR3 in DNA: TGCAGCGTCCCGGGGAGGCAAGATACGCAGTATTTT.